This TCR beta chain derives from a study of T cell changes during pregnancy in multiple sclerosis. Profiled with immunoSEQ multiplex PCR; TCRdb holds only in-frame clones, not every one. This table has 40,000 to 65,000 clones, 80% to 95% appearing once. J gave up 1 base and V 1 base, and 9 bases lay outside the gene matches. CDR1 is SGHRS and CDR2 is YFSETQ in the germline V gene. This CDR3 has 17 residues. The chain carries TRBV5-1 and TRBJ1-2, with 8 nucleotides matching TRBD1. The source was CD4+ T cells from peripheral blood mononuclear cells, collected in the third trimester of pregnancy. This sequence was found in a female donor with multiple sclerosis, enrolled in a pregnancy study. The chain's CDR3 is CASSLSRGQEDNYGYTF. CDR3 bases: TGCGCCAGCAGCTTGTCGCGGGGACAGGAAGATAACTATGGCTACACCTTC.